The 2 T cell receptor beta chains presented below share a single source sample, sequenced in a study of identical twins. TCRdb recomputed calls from the 5' RACE reads with MiXCR, one row per CDR3 protein. The sample records about 340,000 distinct CDR3 sequences, about 12% being singletons. These data also featured in a second study, about yellow fever vaccine responses in identical twins.

Sequenced input: CD8+ T cells sorted from blood. Source of these receptors: a young woman in good health.

This clonotype was detected many times. V and J are TRBV7-9 and TRBJ2-1; the D gene is possibly TRBD2 (5 bases). This CDR3 has 11 amino acids. Trimming shortened V by 6 bases and J by 8 bases, and 8 bases separated the two germline ends. Germline CDR1 and CDR2: SEHNR and FQNEAQ (reference sequence). The CDR3 bases are TGTGCCAGCAGGGGAGCCTATGAGCAGTTCTTC. This encodes CASRGAYEQFF.

The CDR3 sequence is CASTTSGSGTDTQYF. CDR3 bases: TGTGCCAGCACCACTAGCGGGAGTGGGACAGATACGCAGTATTTT. The chain is built from TRBV2 and TRBJ2-3; 11 nucleotides align to TRBD2. CDR3 size: 15 residues. Trimming cost V 7 bases and J 3 bases; bases outside gene matches: 6. Germline CDR1 and CDR2: SNHLY and FYNNEI.